What follows are 7 T cell receptor beta chains derived from one specimen sequenced in a study of T-cell memory formation after mild COVID-19. TCRdb used MiXCR to reprocess the 5' RACE reads, holding one entry per CDR3 protein. The table has around 220,000 distinct CDR3 sequences, 16% seen once. What was sequenced was PBMCs or a T cell subset sorted from them (not recorded which). The receptors shown here come from a man aged 18-30 years who had mild COVID-19 (a few samples of this study predate the infection). Cell type and time point are not known.

This clonotype was seen more than once but under ten times. The J gene is TRBJ1-6, the V gene TRBV12-3 or TRBV12-4, with 9 bases aligning to TRBD1. With V trimmed by 6 bases and J by 9 bases, 9 bases remained unmatched. The CDR3 runs 15 residues. CDR3 sequence reads: CASRSSGTGSSPLHF. The CDR3 nucleotides are TGTGCCAGCAGATCCTCCGGGACAGGGTCTTCACCCCTCCACTTT.

This clonotype showed up just a few times. The gene calls are TRBV6-2 or TRBV6-3 and TRBJ2-5, with 9 bases identical to TRBD2. Per the germline V gene, CDR1 is MNHEY and CDR2 is SVGEGT. CDR3 length equals 15 residues. With 5 bases clipped from V and 4 bases from J, the junction kept 8 bases outside the gene matches. CDR3 in amino acids: CASSPIGAGGETQYF. CDR3 DNA sequence: TGTGCCAGCAGTCCCATAGGAGCGGGGGGAGAGACCCAGTACTTC.

The CDR3 nucleotides read TGCGCCAGCAGCTTGGCCAGCCACGAGCAGTACTTC. Translated, it gives CASSLASHEQYF. V usage is TRBV5-1 and J usage is TRBJ2-7, with unresolved D. There are 12 residues in the CDR3. The V end lost 0 bases, the J end lost 5 bases, and 6 bases lay between the germline ends. The germline CDR1 and CDR2 sequences are SGHRS and YFSETQ. Together with reference TRBV5-1 and TRBJ2-7, the CDR3 gives the full variable domain: KAGVTQTPRYLIKTRGQQVTLSCSPISGHRSVSWYQQTPGQGLQFLFEYFSETQRNKGNFPGRFSGRQFSNSRSEMNVSTLELGDSALYLCASSLASHEQYFGPGTRLTVT.

The chain joins TRBV27 to TRBJ2-5; no firm D call. From germline, CDR1 is MNHEY and CDR2 SMNVEV (reference sequence). V was trimmed by 0 bases and J by 2 bases, leaving 10 bases between them. CDR3 length: 15 residues. DNA for the CDR3: TGTGCCAGCAGTTTATCCGCTCGGGTGCAAGAGACCCAGTACTTC. Encoded protein: CASSLSARVQETQYF.

The chain employs TRBV10-3 and TRBJ2-3; 8 bases align to TRBD2. Trimming took 0 bases from V and 5 from J; bases not matched to a gene: 1. The CDR3 runs to 14 residues. The germline gives CDR1 ENHRY, CDR2 SYGVKD. As DNA, the CDR3 is TGTGCCATCAGTGAGTCCGCGGGGGGAGATACGCAGTATTTT. Translation gives CAISESAGGDTQYF.

This clonotype came up a few times. The genes are TRBV5-1 and TRBJ1-2, with a weak D call TRBD1 (6 bases). Germline CDR1 and CDR2: SGHRS and YFSETQ. CDR3 length: 15 residues. The V end lost 3 bases, the J end lost 8 bases, and 20 bases lay between the germline ends. CDR3 bases: TGCGCCAGCAGCTCCGACCCAGGGGCAAGGTGGGGCTACACCTTC. Translated: CASSSDPGARWGYTF.

This clonotype appeared a few times. This chain links TRBV12-3 or TRBV12-4 with TRBJ1-4, with D perhaps matching TRBD1 (6 bases). V was cut by 7 bases and J by 5 bases, with 11 bases left in between. The length of the CDR3 is 13 residues. CDR3 residues: CASKGGWNEKLFF. CDR3 nucleotides: TGTGCCAGCAAAGGGGGATGGAATGAAAAACTGTTTTTT.